This T cell receptor beta chain was sequenced during a study of CD8+ T cells in alopecia areata. Study-level findings and limits: Normal scalp had lower clonality than lesional scalp, with alopecia totalis/universalis lesions showing this most strongly.

It was from PBMCs that CD4+ and CD8+ T cells were sorted. RNA extraction and reverse transcription yielded cDNA as sequencing template. Generated by immunoSEQ multiplex PCR, the TCRdb table keeps only in-frame clones and is missing some. The data contain about 200,000 clones, roughly 56% of them singletons. In regard to this clone: Its antigen is unidentified.

The V and J ends lost 3 bases and 6 bases respectively, with 9 bases between them. The CDR3 is 13 amino acids. Germline CDR1 is MNHEY and CDR2 is SMNVEV (reference sequence). The chain recombines TRBV27 with TRBJ1-5; unclear D gene. This receptor was identified in a human donor in good health. The sequenced material came from CD8+ T cells sorted from blood. Here the CDR3 reads CASSLTQPQPQHF. DNA for the CDR3: TGTGCCAGCAGTTTGACCCAGCCTCAGCCCCAGCATTTT.